The clone carrying this T cell receptor beta chain was detected ten times or more. The antigen is unknown. Germline V lookup: CDR1 LNHDA, CDR2 SQIVND (reference sequence). Germline trimming cut 7 bases from V and 1 base from J; bases unmatched to any gene: 5. The CDR3 is 14 amino acids. The authors made TCR beta libraries by quantitative 5'-RACE with molecular barcodes. TCRdb re-called the 5' RACE reads through MiXCR, storing one row per CDR3 protein. This table has around 130,000 distinct CDR3 sequences, roughly 7.3% appearing once. This entry belongs to a study of CD8 T cells in ankylosing spondylitis. Study results and caveats: Fewer than ten highly homologous variants made up a TCR beta motif that seemed to typify ankylosing spondylitis blood. CD8+ by phenotype, disease-linked clones were relatively rare in peripheral blood. Researchers reportedly found disease-linked clones significantly enriched in matched ankylosing spondylitis synovial fluid.

The sequencing sample was made of blood, either unsorted or a sorted T cell fraction (not recorded which). The clonotype was recovered from a male donor with ankylosing spondylitis or in good health (not recorded which). The chain has TRBV19 and TRBJ1-1, with 8 bases aligning to TRBD1. The CDR3 nucleotides are TGTGCCAGTAACCAACAGGGGGAGAACACTGAAGCTTTCTTT. This gives the protein CASNQQGENTEAFF.